Sequencing of this T cell receptor beta chain was carried out in a study of response to subunit inactivated influenza vaccine. This clonotype is categorized as medium-sized. The length of the CDR3 is 17 residues. Germline V gives CDR1 SGHRS, CDR2 YFSETQ. V shed 0 bases and J 0 bases; nucleotides not matched to a gene: 6. TCRdb independently ran MiXCR on the RT-PCR reads; one entry per CDR3 protein. The data show 150,000 to 200,000 distinct CDR3 sequences, with approximately 12% seen just once and approximately 32% held by the top ten. These data were also filed under a second study, of T cells expressing NK-cell markers. As that study records: What made the TCR beta cDNA was 5'RACE template switching with UMIs. Source material for TCR beta repertoires consisted of sorted CD3+CD56+NKG2C+, CD3+CD56+NKG2C- and CD3+CD56-NKG2C+ T cells.

The chain carries TRBV5-1 and TRBJ2-1, with TRBD2 matching over 7 bases. This receptor was obtained from a man between 45 and 60 years old who received an inactivated influenza vaccine. Sequenced here: CD8+ T cells sorted from PBMCs, sampled about 11 days after vaccination. CDR3 amino acids: CASSLDSGLGSYNEQFF. In DNA form, the CDR3 reads TGCGCCAGCAGCTTGGATTCAGGACTAGGCTCCTACAATGAGCAGTTCTTC.